The T cell receptor (beta chain) under discussion was sequenced for a study of blood T cell repertoires in COVID-19. Study overall: Acute and convalescent COVID-19 samples came from the United States, Italy and Spain. PBMCs, B-cell-depleted T cells, or T cells provided the cDNA or gDNA that made up the material.

The CDR3 runs 14 residues. Trimming stripped 3 bases from V and 7 bases from J, with 15 bases between. Germline V gene data show CDR1 as LNHDA and CDR2 as SQIVND (reference sequence). Original data processing: Using reference gene primer amplification, nucleated cell counts were estimated. Clones were sequenced by immunoSEQ multiplex PCR, and TCRdb holds only the in-frame ones, with some missing. That table supplies the V and J calls and clone size; D and trimming were determined from the DNA. This sample carries 350,000 to 450,000 clones, 85% of them seen once, and the ten largest clones take under 4%.

The chain has TRBV19 and TRBJ1-2; D gene unclear. This clonotype was sampled from a woman between 18 and 30 years old with acute or convalescent COVID-19. Material: peripheral blood. The CDR3 protein is CASSIEDAEGGYTF. In DNA form, the CDR3 reads TGTGCCAGTAGTATTGAGGACGCCGAGGGTGGCTACACCTTC.